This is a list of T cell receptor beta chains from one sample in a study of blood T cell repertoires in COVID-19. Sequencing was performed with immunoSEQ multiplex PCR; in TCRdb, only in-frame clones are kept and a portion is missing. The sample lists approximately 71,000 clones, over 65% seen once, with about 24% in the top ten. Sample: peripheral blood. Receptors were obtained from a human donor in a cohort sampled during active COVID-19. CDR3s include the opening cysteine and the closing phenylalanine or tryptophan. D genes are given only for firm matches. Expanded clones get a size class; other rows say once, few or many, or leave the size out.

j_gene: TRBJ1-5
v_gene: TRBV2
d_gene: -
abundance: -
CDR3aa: CASSATRVVSYSNQPQHF
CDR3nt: TGTGCCAGCAGTGCCACCAGGGTAGTATCCTATAGCAATCAGCCCCAGCATTTT

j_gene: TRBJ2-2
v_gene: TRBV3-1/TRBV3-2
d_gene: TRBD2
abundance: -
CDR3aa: CASSHPHRTSGGAGTGELFF
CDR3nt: TGTGCCAGCAGCCACCCCCATCGGACTAGCGGGGGGGCCGGGACCGGGGAGCTGTTTTTT

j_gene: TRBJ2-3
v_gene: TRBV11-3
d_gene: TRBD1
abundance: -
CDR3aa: CASSLGDRGGDTQYF
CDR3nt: TGTGCCAGCAGCTTAGGGGACAGGGGAGGAGATACGCAGTATTTT

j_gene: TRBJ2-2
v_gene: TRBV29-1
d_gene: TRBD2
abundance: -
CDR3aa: CSVEWPSGSPGELFF
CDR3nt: TGCAGCGTTGAATGGCCTAGCGGGTCGCCCGGGGAGCTGTTTTTT

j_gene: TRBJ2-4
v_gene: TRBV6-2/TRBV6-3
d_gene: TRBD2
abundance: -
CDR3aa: CASSRGRRGENIQYF
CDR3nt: TGTGCCAGCAGTAGGGGGAGGCGGGGGGAAAACATTCAGTACTTC

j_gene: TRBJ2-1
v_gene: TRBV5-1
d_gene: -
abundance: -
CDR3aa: CASSIGSSYNEQFF
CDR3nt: TGCGCCAGCAGCATCGGGAGCTCCTACAATGAGCAGTTCTTC

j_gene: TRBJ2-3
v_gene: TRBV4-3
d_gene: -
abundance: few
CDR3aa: CASSQEMQVTDTQYF
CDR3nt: TGCGCCAGCAGCCAAGAAATGCAGGTCACAGATACGCAGTATTTT

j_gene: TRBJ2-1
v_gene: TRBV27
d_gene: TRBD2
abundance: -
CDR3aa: CASSRRLAGGPGEQFF
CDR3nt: TGTGCCAGCAGCCGTCGACTAGCGGGGGGGCCGGGTGAGCAGTTCTTC

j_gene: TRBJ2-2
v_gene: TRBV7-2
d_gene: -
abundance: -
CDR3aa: CASSLVGSEGGELFF
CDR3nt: TGTGCCAGCAGCTTAGTCGGTAGCGAAGGCGGGGAGCTGTTTTTT

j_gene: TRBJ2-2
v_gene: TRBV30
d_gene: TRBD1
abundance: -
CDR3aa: CAWSDGTGGHTGELFF
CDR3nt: TGTGCCTGGAGCGACGGGACAGGGGGGCACACCGGGGAGCTGTTTTTT

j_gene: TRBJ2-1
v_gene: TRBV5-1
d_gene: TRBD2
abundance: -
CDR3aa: CASSFTSGGLDEQFF
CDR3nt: TGCGCCAGCAGCTTTACTAGCGGGGGCCTGGATGAGCAGTTCTTC

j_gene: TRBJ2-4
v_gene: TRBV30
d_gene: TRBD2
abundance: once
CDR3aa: CAWSVGGGTKNIQYF
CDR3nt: TGTGCCTGGAGTGTGGGCGGGGGGACCAAAAACATTCAGTACTTC

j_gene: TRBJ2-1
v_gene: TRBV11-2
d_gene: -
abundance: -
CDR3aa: CASRLGLDNNEQFF
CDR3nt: TGTGCCAGCAGATTGGGACTTGATAACAATGAGCAGTTCTTC

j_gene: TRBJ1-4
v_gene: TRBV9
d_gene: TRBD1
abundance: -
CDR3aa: CASSPWTGNEKLFF
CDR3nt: TGTGCCAGCAGCCCCTGGACAGGGAATGAAAAACTGTTTTTT

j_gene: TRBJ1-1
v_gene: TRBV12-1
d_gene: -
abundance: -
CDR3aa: CASSFACLQAKREAFF
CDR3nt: TGTGCCAGCAGCTTCGCTTGCCTACAGGCGAAAAGGGAAGCTTTCTTT

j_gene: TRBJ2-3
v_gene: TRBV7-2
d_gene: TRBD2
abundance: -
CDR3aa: CASSPQAGAPDTQYF
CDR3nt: TGTGCCAGCAGTCCACAAGCGGGAGCCCCAGATACGCAGTATTTT

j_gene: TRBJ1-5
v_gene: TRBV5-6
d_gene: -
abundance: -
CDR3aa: CASSSRGWGPSNQPQHF
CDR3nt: TGTGCCAGCAGCTCACGAGGCTGGGGGCCGAGCAATCAGCCCCAGCATTTT

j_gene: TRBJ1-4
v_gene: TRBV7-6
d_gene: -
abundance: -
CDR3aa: CASSARGSATNEKLFF
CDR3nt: TGTGCCAGCAGCGCACGGGGGTCGGCAACTAATGAAAAACTGTTTTTT

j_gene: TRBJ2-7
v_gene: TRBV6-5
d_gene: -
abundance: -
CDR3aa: CASSQTGNSYEQYF
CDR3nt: TGTGCCAGCAGTCAAACAGGGAACTCCTACGAGCAGTACTTC

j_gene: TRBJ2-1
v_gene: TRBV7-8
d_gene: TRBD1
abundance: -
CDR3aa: CASRDDRVNYNEQFF
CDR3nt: TGTGCCAGCAGAGACGACAGGGTGAACTACAATGAGCAGTTCTTC

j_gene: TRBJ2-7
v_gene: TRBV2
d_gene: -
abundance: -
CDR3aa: CASGGTEHVGAQYF
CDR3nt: TGTGCCAGCGGGGGAACAGAGCACGTGGGGGCGCAGTACTTC

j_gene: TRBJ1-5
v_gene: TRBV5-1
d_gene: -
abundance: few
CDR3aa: CASSLESGGRQPQHF
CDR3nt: TGCGCCAGCAGCTTGGAGTCGGGGGGCCGGCAGCCCCAGCATTTT

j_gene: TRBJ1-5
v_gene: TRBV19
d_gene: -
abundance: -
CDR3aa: CAQRGGDQPQHF
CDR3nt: TGTGCTCAACGGGGAGGGGATCAGCCCCAGCATTTT

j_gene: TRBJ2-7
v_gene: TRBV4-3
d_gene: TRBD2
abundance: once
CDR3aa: CASSHGLAGVEQYF
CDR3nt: TGCGCCAGCAGCCACGGACTAGCTGGGGTCGAGCAGTACTTC

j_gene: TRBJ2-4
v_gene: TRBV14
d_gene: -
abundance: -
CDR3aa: CASSQVPSGRTAGLRAKNIQYF
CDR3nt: TGTGCCAGCAGCCAAGTTCCCTCCGGTCGGACAGCGGGGCTGAGGGCCAAAAACATTCAGTACTTC

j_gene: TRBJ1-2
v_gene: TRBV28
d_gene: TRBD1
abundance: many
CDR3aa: CASSLETGPRGYTF
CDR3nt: TGTGCCAGCAGTTTAGAGACAGGGCCACGGGGCTACACCTTC

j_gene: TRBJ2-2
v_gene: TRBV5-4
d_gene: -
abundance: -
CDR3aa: CASSSDRSNTGELFF
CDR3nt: TGTGCCAGCAGCTCGGACAGATCGAACACCGGGGAGCTGTTTTTT